One sample yielded the 7 T cell receptor beta chains listed below, sequenced in a study of cytomegalovirus exposure and HLA in healthy donors. PCR employed 60 Vbeta and 13 Jbeta primers. Some clones are missing from TCRdb's copy, which holds only in-frame ones; the method was immunoSEQ multiplex PCR. The repertoire holds 85,000 to 130,000 clones, roughly a tenth seen once, with roughly 5% in the top ten. The sequenced sample consisted of PBMCs. The receptors here all came from a man aged 40-50 years in good health and CMV-seropositive.

This clone was counted a few times. The chain carries TRBV5-1 and TRBJ2-5, with D possibly matching TRBD1 (6 bases). CDR3 length equals 13 residues. Looked up from germline, CDR1 is SGHRS and CDR2 is YFSETQ. Deletions cut 3 bases from V and 3 bases from J, with 9 bases between. CDR3 residues: CASSSDRKETQYF. Written as DNA, the CDR3 is TGCGCCAGCAGCTCGGACAGAAAAGAGACCCAGTACTTC.

J is TRBJ1-3 and V is TRBV5-1, with no clear D. Trimming stripped 7 bases from V and 0 bases from J, with 11 bases between. The CDR3 has 14 amino acids. Germline CDR1 and CDR2: SGHRS and YFSETQ. CDR3: CASAAGTSGNTIYF. The CDR3 coding sequence is TGCGCCAGCGCCGCGGGAACCTCTGGAAACACCATATATTTT.

V is TRBV7-3 and J is TRBJ2-5; TRBD2 matches at 11 bases. Germline V gene sequence: CDR1 SGHTA, CDR2 FQGTGA. After removal of 5 bases from V and 3 bases from J, the junction contained 5 bases not matched to a gene. The CDR3 is 15 residues long. The CDR3 reads CASSHSGRAEETQYF. The DNA of the CDR3 is TGTGCCAGCAGCCATAGCGGGAGGGCCGAAGAGACCCAGTACTTC.

In its sample, this clone was seen a few times. The J gene is TRBJ2-7, the V gene TRBV6-1; 10 nucleotides match TRBD1. The CDR3 totals 16 residues. Looked up from germline, CDR1 is MNHNS and CDR2 is SASEGT. V lost 3 bases and J lost 0; bases outside the gene matches: 5. This CDR3 is CASSDRDRGSSYEQYF. The CDR3, as DNA: TGTGCCAGCAGTGACCGGGACAGGGGAAGCTCCTACGAGCAGTACTTC.

This clone came up a few times. This chain joins TRBV9 and TRBJ1-3, with a possible D match to TRBD1 (6 bases). Germline CDR1 and CDR2: SGDLS and YYNGEE. V was clipped by 4 bases and J by 4 bases, with 15 bases between them. The CDR3 sequence is 15 residues long. Here the CDR3 reads CASSPAQGTGNTIYF. Written as DNA, the CDR3 is TGTGCCAGCAGCCCTGCACAGGGTACGGGAAACACCATATATTTT.

This chain's CDR3 is CAIRAVGREDNYEQYF. CDR3 nucleotide sequence: TGTGCCATTAGGGCCGTCGGGCGGGAGGATAACTACGAGCAGTACTTC. The chain recombines TRBV7-8 with TRBJ2-7, with 8 bases identical to TRBD2. This CDR3 has 16 residues. The germline gives CDR1 SGHVS, CDR2 FQNEAQ. The V gene end was trimmed by 10 bases and the J gene end by 3 bases; junction bases not matched to a gene: 17.

This clone was found a few times. The chain recombines TRBV9 with TRBJ1-4, with TRBD1 as a possible D gene (5 bases). The CDR3 contains 14 residues. V gave up 0 bases and J gave up 10 bases, with 13 bases separating them. The germline V gene encodes CDR1 SGDLS and CDR2 YYNGEE. The CDR3 nucleotides are TGTGCCAGCAGCGTAGGATCCCCGCAGGGAAAACTGTTTTTT. It yields the protein CASSVGSPQGKLFF. Filled out from reference TRBV9 and TRBJ1-4, the complete variable domain reads DSGVTQTPKHLITATGQRVTLRCSPRSGDLSVYWYQQSLDQGLQFLIQYYNGEERAKGNILERFSAQQFPDLHSELNLSSLELGDSALYFCASSVGSPQGKLFFGSGTQLSVL.